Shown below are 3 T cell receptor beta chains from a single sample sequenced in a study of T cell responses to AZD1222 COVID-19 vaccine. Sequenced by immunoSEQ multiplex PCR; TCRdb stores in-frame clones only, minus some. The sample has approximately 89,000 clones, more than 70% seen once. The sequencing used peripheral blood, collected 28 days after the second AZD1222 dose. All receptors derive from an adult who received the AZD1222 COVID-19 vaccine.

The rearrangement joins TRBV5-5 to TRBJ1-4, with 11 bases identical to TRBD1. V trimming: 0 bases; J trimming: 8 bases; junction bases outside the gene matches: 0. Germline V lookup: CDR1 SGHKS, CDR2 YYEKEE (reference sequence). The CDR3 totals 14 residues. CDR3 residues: CASSLGTGGEKLFF. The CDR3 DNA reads TGTGCCAGCAGCTTGGGGACAGGGGGCGAAAAACTGTTTTTT. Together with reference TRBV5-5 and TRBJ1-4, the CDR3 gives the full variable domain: DAGVTQSPTHLIKTRGQQVTLRCSPISGHKSVSWYQQVLGQGPQFIFQYYEKEERGRGNFPDRFSARQFPNYSSELNVNALLLGDSALYLCASSLGTGGEKLFFGSGTQLSVL.

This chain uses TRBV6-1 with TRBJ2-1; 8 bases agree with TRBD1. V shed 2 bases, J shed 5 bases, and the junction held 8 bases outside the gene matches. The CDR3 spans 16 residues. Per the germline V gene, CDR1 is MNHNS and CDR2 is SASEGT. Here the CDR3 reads CASSERGQASNNEQFF. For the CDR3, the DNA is TGTGCCAGCAGTGAAAGGGGACAGGCGTCGAACAATGAGCAGTTCTTC.

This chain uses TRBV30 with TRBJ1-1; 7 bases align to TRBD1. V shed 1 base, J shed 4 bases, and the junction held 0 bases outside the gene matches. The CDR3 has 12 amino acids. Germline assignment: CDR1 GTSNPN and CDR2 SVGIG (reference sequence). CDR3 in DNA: TGTGCCTGGAGTGCAGGGGGCACTGAAGCTTTCTTT. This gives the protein CAWSAGGTEAFF.